This T cell receptor beta chain was found in a study of blood T cell repertoires in COVID-19. Overall study: Researchers got acute and convalescent COVID-19 samples from the United States, Italy and Spain.

The CDR3 runs to 16 residues. As handled by the study authors: For nucleated cells, counts were estimated from reference gene primer amplification. Libraries were prepared by immunoSEQ multiplex PCR; TCRdb keeps only in-frame clonotypes and omits some of them. V and J calls and clone size are given by that table; D and trimming were obtained from the DNA. This table holds 200,000 to 300,000 clones, about four fifths found once. This clone has a handful of counts. The origin of this receptor is an elderly woman with acute or convalescent COVID-19. The chain carries TRBV7-5 and TRBJ1-3; the table's D call of TRBD1 was not tested on the DNA. TRBV7-5 is a pseudogene. The sample consisted of peripheral blood. In DNA form, the CDR3 reads TGTGCCAGAAGCTTAGTGGGACAGGTCAATGGAAACACCATATATTTT. The encoded protein is CARSLVGQVNGNTIYF.